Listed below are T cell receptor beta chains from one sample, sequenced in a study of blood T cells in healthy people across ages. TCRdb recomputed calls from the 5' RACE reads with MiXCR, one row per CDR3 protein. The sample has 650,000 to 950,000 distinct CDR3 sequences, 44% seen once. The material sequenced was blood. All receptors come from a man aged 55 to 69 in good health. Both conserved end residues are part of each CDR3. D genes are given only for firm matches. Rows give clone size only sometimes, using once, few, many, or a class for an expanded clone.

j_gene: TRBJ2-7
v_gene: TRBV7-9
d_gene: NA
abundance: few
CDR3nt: TGTGCCAGCAGCTTATTGCAGAGTGAGCAGTACTTC
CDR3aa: CASSLLQSEQYF

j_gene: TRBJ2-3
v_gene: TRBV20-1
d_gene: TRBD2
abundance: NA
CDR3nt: TGCAGTGCTAGGAGGCGGGAGACTAGCACAGATACGCAGTATTTT
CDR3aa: CSARRRETSTDTQYF

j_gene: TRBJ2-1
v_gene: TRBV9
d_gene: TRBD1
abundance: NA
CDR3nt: TGTGCCAGCAGCGCGAACAGGGGGTGGAATGAGCAGTTCTTC
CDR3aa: CASSANRGWNEQFF

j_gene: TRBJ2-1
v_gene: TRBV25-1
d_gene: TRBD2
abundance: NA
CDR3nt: TGTGCCAACAGTGCGGGACTAGCGGGGGGCTGGAGCTCCTACAATGAGCAGTTCTTC
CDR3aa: CANSAGLAGGWSSYNEQFF

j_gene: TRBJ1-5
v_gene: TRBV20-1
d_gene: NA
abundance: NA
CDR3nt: TGCAGTGCTAGAGGGGCTCACAATCAGCCCCAGCATTTT
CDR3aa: CSARGAHNQPQHF

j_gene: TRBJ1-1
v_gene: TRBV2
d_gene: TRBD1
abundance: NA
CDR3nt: TGTGCCAGCCAACGGGACAGGGGGCCAACTGAAGCTTTCTTT
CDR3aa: CASQRDRGPTEAFF

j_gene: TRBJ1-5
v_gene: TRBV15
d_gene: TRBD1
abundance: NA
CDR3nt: TGTGCCACCAGCAGAGAGACAGGGCACCAGCCCCAGCATTTT
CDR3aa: CATSRETGHQPQHF

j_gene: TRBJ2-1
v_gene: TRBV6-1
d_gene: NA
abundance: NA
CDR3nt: TGTGCCAGCAGTGTTTGGGACACCAGCTCCTACAATGAGCAGTTCTTC
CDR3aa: CASSVWDTSSYNEQFF

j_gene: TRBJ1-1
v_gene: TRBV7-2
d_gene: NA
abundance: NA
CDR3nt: TGTGCCAGCAGCTTGTCGACAAACCCGGAGACTGAAGCTTTCTTT
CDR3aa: CASSLSTNPETEAFF

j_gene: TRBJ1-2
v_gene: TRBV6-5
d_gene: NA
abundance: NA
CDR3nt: TGTGCCAGCACTCTACACCGAGGGTTTAACTATGGCTACACCTTT
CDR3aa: CASTLHRGFNYGYTF

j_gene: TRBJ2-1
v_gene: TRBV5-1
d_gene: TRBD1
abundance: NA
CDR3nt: TGCGCCAGCAGCTTGGGGTTTTTGGGACAGACCCAAGAGACCCAGTTCTTC
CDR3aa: CASSLGFLGQTQETQFF

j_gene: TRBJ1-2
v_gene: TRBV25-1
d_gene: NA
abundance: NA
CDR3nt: TGTGCCAGCAGTGAGGCGGGATTTGGCTACACCTTC
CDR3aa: CASSEAGFGYTF

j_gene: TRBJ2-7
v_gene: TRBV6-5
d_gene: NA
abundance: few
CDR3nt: TGTGCCAGCGGCGATGGGGCCTACGAGCAGTACTTC
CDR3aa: CASGDGAYEQYF

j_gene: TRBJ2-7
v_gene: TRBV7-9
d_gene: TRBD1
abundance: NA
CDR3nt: TGTGCCAGCAGCTTAGTCCAGGGGGCCAACTACGAGCAGTACTTC
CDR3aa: CASSLVQGANYEQYF

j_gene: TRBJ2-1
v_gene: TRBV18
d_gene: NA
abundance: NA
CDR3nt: TGTGCCAGCTCACCAGTCATTGGGGGTTCCGGGAATGAGCAGTTCTTC
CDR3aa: CASSPVIGGSGNEQFF

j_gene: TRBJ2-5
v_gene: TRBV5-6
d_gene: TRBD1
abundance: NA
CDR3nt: TGTGCCAGCAGCCCCCTCCGGACAGGCCAAGAGACCCAGTACTTC
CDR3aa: CASSPLRTGQETQYF

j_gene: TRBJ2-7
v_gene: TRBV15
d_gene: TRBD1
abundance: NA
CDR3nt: TGTGCCACCAGCGGCAGACAGGGATACTCCTACGAGCAGTACTTC
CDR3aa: CATSGRQGYSYEQYF

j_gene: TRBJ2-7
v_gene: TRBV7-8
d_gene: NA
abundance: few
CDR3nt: TGTGCCAGCAGTCCGAGTTCCTGGGGGACCGCATACGAGCAGTACTTC
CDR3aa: CASSPSSWGTAYEQYF

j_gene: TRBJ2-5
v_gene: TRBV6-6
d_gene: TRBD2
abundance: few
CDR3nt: TGTGCCAGCAGTCCCCCAGGTGGCGGGGGGGAGACCCAGTACTTC
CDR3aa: CASSPPGGGGETQYF

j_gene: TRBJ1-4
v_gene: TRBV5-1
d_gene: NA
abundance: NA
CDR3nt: TGCGCCAGCAGCTTGGTGGGGGGAGGCGCTAATGAAAAACTGTTTTTT
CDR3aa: CASSLVGGGANEKLFF

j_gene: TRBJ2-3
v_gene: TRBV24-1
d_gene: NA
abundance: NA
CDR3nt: TGTGCCACCAGTGACCCAGGGGCGAAGAACACAGATACGCAGTATTTT
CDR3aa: CATSDPGAKNTDTQYF

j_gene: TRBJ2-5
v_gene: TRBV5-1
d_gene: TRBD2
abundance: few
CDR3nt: TGCGCCAGCAGCTTCAGGGGACTAGCAGAGACCCAGTACTTC
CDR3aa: CASSFRGLAETQYF

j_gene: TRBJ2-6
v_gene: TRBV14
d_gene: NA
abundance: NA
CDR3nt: TGTGCCAGCAGCCAAGTGGGATCTCCCCTTGCCGTGTCTGGGGCCAACGTCCTGACTTTC
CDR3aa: CASSQVGSPLAVSGANVLTF

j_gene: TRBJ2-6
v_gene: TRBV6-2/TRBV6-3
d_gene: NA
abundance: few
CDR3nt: TGTGCCAGCAGCCTTACGCGGGGAGTTGAGTCTGGGGCCAACGTCCTGACTTTC
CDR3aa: CASSLTRGVESGANVLTF

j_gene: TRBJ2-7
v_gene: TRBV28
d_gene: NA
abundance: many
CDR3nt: TGTGCCAGCAGTTTGGTACACGAGCAGTACTTC
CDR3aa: CASSLVHEQYF

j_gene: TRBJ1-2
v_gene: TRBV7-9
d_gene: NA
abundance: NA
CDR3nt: TGTGCCAGCAGCTTAGGGGGAGTGGGAGTACTCAACTATGGCTACACCTTC
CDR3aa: CASSLGGVGVLNYGYTF

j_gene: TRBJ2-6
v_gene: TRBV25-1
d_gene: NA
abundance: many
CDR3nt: TGTGCCTCAGGGCTCTCTGGGGCCAACGTCCTGACTTTC
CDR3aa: CASGLSGANVLTF

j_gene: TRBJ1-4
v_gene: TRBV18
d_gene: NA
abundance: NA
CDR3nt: TGTGCCAGCTCACAATCTACAAGACCAACTAATGAAAAACTGTTTTTT
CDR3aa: CASSQSTRPTNEKLFF

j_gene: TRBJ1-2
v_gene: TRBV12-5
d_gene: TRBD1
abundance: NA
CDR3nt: TGTGCTAGTGGTTTGGTACCCCCCGACAGGGAGGCGTATGGCTACACCTTC
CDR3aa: CASGLVPPDREAYGYTF

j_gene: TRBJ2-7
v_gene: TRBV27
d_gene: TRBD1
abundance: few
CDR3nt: TGTGCCAGCAGTTTATGGTCCGAAGGGGGCCACGAGCAGTACTTC
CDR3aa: CASSLWSEGGHEQYF

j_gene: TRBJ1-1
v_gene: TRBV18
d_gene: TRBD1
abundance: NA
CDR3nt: TGTGCCAGCTCAGACAGGGAATTCGGAGCTTTCTTT
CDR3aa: CASSDREFGAFF

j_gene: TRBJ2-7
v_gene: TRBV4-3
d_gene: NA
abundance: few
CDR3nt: TGCGCCAGCAGCCAAGTGGGGGGAGACGAGCAGTACTTC
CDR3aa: CASSQVGGDEQYF

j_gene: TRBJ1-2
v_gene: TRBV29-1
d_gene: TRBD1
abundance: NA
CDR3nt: TGCAGCGTCTCGGACAGGGCCGGTAACTATGGCTACACCTTC
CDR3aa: CSVSDRAGNYGYTF

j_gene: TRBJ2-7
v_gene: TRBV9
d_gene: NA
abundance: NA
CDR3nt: TGTGCCAGCAGCGTAGCTCACAGGGTGACCTACGAGCAGTACTTC
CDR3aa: CASSVAHRVTYEQYF

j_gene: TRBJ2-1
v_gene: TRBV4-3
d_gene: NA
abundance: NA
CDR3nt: TGCGCCAGCAGCCAACCTGGGCGGTACAATGAGCAGTTCTTC
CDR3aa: CASSQPGRYNEQFF

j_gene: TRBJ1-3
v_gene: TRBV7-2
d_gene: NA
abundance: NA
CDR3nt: TGTGCCAGCAGCCGACGATTCTCTGGAAACACCATATATTTT
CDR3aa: CASSRRFSGNTIYF

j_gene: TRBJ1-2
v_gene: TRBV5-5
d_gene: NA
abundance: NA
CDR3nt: TGTGCCAGCAGCTTGGCACGACAGGATGGCTACACCTTC
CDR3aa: CASSLARQDGYTF

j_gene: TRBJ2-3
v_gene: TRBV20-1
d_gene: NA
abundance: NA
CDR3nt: TGCAGTGCTAGAAGCCACAGGTCTGGGGATACGCAGTATTTT
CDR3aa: CSARSHRSGDTQYF

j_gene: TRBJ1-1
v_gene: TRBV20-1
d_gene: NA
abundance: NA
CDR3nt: TGCAGTGCTACTGGACAGAGGGGTACCACTGAAGCTTTCTTT
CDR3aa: CSATGQRGTTEAFF

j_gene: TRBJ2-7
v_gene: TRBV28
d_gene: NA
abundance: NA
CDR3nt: TGTGCCAGCAGTTTTGAGAAGGGACTGGGACCCTACGAGCAGTACTTC
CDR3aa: CASSFEKGLGPYEQYF

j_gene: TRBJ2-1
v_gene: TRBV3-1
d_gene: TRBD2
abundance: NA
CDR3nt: TGTGCCAGCAGCCAACGATACGGGACTAGCGGGGGTAACAATGAGCAGTTCTTC
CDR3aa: CASSQRYGTSGGNNEQFF

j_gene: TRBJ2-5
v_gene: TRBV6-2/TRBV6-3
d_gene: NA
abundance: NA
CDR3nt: TGTGCCAGCAGTTCACACCGTATCGTCGGGACTCGGGAGACCCAGTACTTC
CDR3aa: CASSSHRIVGTRETQYF

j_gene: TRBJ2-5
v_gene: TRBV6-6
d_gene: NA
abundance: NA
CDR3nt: TGTGCCAGCAGGGGGACTGAAGAGACCCAGTACTTC
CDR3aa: CASRGTEETQYF

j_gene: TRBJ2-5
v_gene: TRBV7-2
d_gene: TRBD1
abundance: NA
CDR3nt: TGTGCCAGCAGCCATACAGGGGAGAGGGAGACCCAGTACTTC
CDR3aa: CASSHTGERETQYF

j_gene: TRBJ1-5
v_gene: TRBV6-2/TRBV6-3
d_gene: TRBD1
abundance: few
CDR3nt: TGTGCCAGCAGCCCGGGACAGGCTGGGAATCAGCCCCAGCATTTT
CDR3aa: CASSPGQAGNQPQHF

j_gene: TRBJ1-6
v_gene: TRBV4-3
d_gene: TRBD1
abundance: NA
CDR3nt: TGCGCCAGCAGCCCGGGACAGGGGGCGTATAATTCACCCCTCCACTTT
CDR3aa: CASSPGQGAYNSPLHF

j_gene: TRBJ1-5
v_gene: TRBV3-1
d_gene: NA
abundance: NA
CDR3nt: TGTGCCAGCAGCCAGTATGTGAATCAGCCCCAGCATTTT
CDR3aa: CASSQYVNQPQHF

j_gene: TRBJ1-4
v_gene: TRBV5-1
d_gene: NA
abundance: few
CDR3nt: TGCGCCAGCCGGGATGAGGGCGGCCGGGAAAAACTGTTTTTT
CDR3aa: CASRDEGGREKLFF

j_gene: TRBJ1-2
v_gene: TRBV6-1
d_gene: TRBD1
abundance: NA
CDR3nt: TGTGCCAGCAGTGCCGGGACAGGGATTAACTATGGCTACACCTTC
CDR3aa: CASSAGTGINYGYTF

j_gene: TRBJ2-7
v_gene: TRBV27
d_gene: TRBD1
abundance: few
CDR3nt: TGTGCCAGTAGCACGGGACAGGGGGGAGAGCAGTACTTC
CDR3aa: CASSTGQGGEQYF

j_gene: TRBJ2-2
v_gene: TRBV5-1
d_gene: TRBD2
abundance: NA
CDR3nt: TGCGCCAGCAGCTTGGCCAGGACTAGCCCAAGCACCGGGGAGCTGTTTTTT
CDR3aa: CASSLARTSPSTGELFF

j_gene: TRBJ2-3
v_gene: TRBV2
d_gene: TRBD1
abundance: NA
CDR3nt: TGTGCCAGCAGCGAATGGGACAGGGGCTCAGATACGCAGTATTTT
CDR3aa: CASSEWDRGSDTQYF

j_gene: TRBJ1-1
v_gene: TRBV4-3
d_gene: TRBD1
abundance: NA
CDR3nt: TGCGCCAGCAGCCAAGACCCGACAGGGGGTGACACTGAAGCTTTCTTT
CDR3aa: CASSQDPTGGDTEAFF

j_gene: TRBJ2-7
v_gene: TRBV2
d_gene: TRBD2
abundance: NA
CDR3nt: TGTGCCAGTTTGCGGGGGGCGGGGAACGAGCAGTACTTC
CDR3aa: CASLRGAGNEQYF

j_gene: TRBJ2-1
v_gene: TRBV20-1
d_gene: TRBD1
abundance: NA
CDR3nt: TGCAGTGCTAGATACGGGGACAGGCCGAGCTCCTACAATGAGCAGTTCTTC
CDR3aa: CSARYGDRPSSYNEQFF

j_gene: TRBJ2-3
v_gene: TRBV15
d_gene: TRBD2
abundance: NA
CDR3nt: TGTGCCACCAGCAGAGATAGGGTCGGGCTAGCGGGTGATACGCAGTATTTT
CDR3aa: CATSRDRVGLAGDTQYF

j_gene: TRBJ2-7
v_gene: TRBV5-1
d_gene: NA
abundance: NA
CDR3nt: TGCGCCAGCAGCTTGGAGTGGGGTTATCCCTACGAGCAGTACTTC
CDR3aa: CASSLEWGYPYEQYF

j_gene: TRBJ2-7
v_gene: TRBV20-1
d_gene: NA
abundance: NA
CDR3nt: TGCAGTGCCAGACCCCCTCGGCCAGAAATTTACGAGCAGTACTTC
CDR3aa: CSARPPRPEIYEQYF

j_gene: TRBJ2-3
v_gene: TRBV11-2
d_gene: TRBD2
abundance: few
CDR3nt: TGTGCCAGCAGCTTAGGACTAGCGGGCCTAAGCACAGATACGCAGTATTTT
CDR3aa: CASSLGLAGLSTDTQYF